This is a list of T cell receptor beta chains from one sample in a study of blood T cell repertoires in COVID-19. TCRdb keeps only in-frame clones here, not all; method: immunoSEQ multiplex PCR. The repertoire consists of approximately 250,000 clones, with approximately 89% occurring once and the leading ten covering about 10%. What was sequenced was peripheral blood. Source of these receptors: a man in his forties with active or convalescent COVID-19. CDR3s include the opening cysteine and the closing phenylalanine or tryptophan. The D gene is left open where the match is weak. Not every row has a clone size; where given, it reads once, few, many or a size class.

DNA,CDR3,D,J,length,V,size
TGTGCCAGCAGTTTGGGCAGGGGACGAGATGGCTACACCTTC,CASSLGRGRDGYTF,-,TRBJ1-2,14,TRBV28,-
TGTGCCAGCAGCCCCACGGCGGATTCACCCCTCCACTTT,CASSPTADSPLHF,-,TRBJ1-6,13,TRBV13,-
TGTGCCAGCAGCGTGAGCGGGAGGGCACAAGAGACCCAGTACTTC,CASSVSGRAQETQYF,TRBD2,TRBJ2-5,15,TRBV9,-
TGTGCCAGCAGTGGAGGCTTCTCTGGAAACACCATATATTTT,CASSGGFSGNTIYF,-,TRBJ1-3,14,TRBV2,-
TGCGCCAGCAGCTTGGAAGCGTCCCGCTCTGGAAACACCATATATTTT,CASSLEASRSGNTIYF,-,TRBJ1-3,16,TRBV5-1,once
TGCGCCAGCAGCCGAAGCCCCGGGACAGCTAATGAAAAACTGTTTTTT,CASSRSPGTANEKLFF,TRBD1,TRBJ1-4,16,TRBV5-1,-
TGCGCCAGCAGCCAAGAATGGGGACAGGGAGTGGTAGGCTACACCTTC,CASSQEWGQGVVGYTF,TRBD1,TRBJ1-2,16,TRBV4-1,-
TGTGCCTGGAGAACAGGGTCGGGTGAAAAACTGTTTTTT,CAWRTGSGEKLFF,-,TRBJ1-4,13,TRBV30,-
TGTGCCAGCAGCTTATCCACAGGGGGCGGCCTCTATGGCTACACCTTC,CASSLSTGGGLYGYTF,TRBD1,TRBJ1-2,16,TRBV7-9,-
TGTGCCACCAGCCCAGGGGGGTCGGGTGGCTACACCTTC,CATSPGGSGGYTF,TRBD1,TRBJ1-2,13,TRBV15,-
TGTGCCAGCACGACAGGGTATGGCTACACCTTC,CASTTGYGYTF,TRBD1,TRBJ1-2,11,TRBV19,-
TGCGCCAGCAGCTTGTCAGGGGGCAAAGCAACTAATGAAAAACTGTTTTTT,CASSLSGGKATNEKLFF,TRBD1,TRBJ1-4,17,TRBV5-1,few
TGCGCCAGCAGCTCGACTAGCGGGGGGGAAAATGAGCAGTTCTTC,CASSSTSGGENEQFF,TRBD2,TRBJ2-1,15,TRBV5-1,-
TGTGCCAGCATACAGCAAGAGACCCAGTACTTC,CASIQQETQYF,-,TRBJ2-5,11,TRBV2,-
TGTGCCAGCAGCTTAGGGACTAGCGGGGGTAATGAGCAGTTCTTC,CASSLGTSGGNEQFF,TRBD2,TRBJ2-1,15,TRBV7-9,-
TGTGCCAGCTGTCAGGGGAAGGGGGAGCTGTTTTTT,CASCQGKGELFF,-,TRBJ2-2,12,TRBV28,-
TGTGCCAGCAGCTTAGCGACAAACCTCGGAACAGATACGCAGTATTTT,CASSLATNLGTDTQYF,-,TRBJ2-3,16,TRBV11-1,-
TGTGCCAGCAGCCCTGGGCTGGGGCTGGGAGCTTTCTTT,CASSPGLGLGAFF,-,TRBJ1-1,13,TRBV7-3,-
TGCGCCAGCAGCCGTGGACAGGGTCAAGAGACCCAGTACTTC,CASSRGQGQETQYF,TRBD1,TRBJ2-5,14,TRBV5-1,-
TGTGCCAGTAGTACGGACAGGGAGGTTGGGGTTTACTACGAGCAGTACTTC,CASSTDREVGVYYEQYF,TRBD1,TRBJ2-7,17,TRBV19,-
TGTGCCAGTAGTGTCGATGGTCAGCGCATGCATAATGAGCAGTTCTTC,CASSVDGQRMHNEQFF,-,TRBJ2-1,16,TRBV19,-
TGTGCCAGCAGCTCTGATGGCGGGCCTAATGAGCAGTTCTTC,CASSSDGGPNEQFF,-,TRBJ2-1,14,TRBV7-9,-